The 5 T cell receptor beta chains below come from one sample, sequenced in a study of shared clonotypes between healthy human individuals. Repertoires were generated with immunoSEQ multiplex PCR, while TCRdb's copy carries only in-frame clones and drops some. The sample has roughly 700,000 clones, around two thirds seen once. Sample: memory CD4+ T cells sorted from blood. Subset of the sample: CD45RA-negative fraction. Source of these receptors: a woman between 25 and 40 years old in good health.

V and J are TRBV7-9 and TRBJ2-1; D gene unclear. V gave up 3 bases and J gave up 7 bases, with 10 bases separating them. This CDR3 contains 13 residues. Per the germline V gene, CDR1 is SEHNR and CDR2 is FQNEAQ (reference sequence). The CDR3 reads CASSLSSRNEQFF. In nucleotides, the CDR3 is TGTGCCAGCAGCTTGAGTTCCAGGAATGAGCAGTTCTTC.

The chain has TRBV28 and TRBJ2-5; 8 nucleotides line up with TRBD1. With V trimmed by 3 bases and J by 1 base, 4 bases remained unmatched. The germline gives CDR1 MDHEN, CDR2 SYDVKM. The CDR3 is made up of 15 amino acids. CDR3: CASSFGQGTQETQYF. CDR3 sequence (DNA): TGTGCCAGCAGTTTCGGACAGGGAACCCAAGAGACCCAGTACTTC.

This clone appeared a few times. The chain couples TRBV6-1 to TRBJ1-1; a possible D gene is TRBD1 (5 bases). V shed 7 bases and J shed 2 bases, with 17 bases lying between them. The CDR3 length is 15 residues. The germline gives CDR1 MNHNS, CDR2 SASEGT. This CDR3 reads CASIRFTGGNTEAFF. The CDR3 DNA sequence: TGTGCCAGCATTCGTTTTACAGGAGGAAACACTGAAGCTTTCTTT.

This clone was detected once. The genes are TRBV4-2 and TRBJ2-5; TRBD2 matches 7 bases. Germline lookup yields CDR1 LGHNA and CDR2 YNFKEQ. The CDR3 sequence is 16 residues long. The V segment lost 4 bases and the J segment 3 bases; nucleotides outside the gene matches: 11. The CDR3 protein is CASSPPGGRGKETQYF. The CDR3 nucleotides are TGTGCCAGCAGCCCCCCCGGTGGGAGGGGTAAAGAGACCCAGTACTTC.

The chain links TRBV30 to TRBJ2-1, with 13 bases matching TRBD2. From germline, CDR1 is GTSNPN and CDR2 SVGIG (reference sequence). V dropped 3 bases and J dropped 4; count of bases not matched to a gene: 12. The CDR3 has 18 residues. The CDR3 protein is CAWRLRLGLAGAYNEQFF. The DNA for the CDR3 is TGTGCCTGGAGGCTGCGGCTTGGACTAGCGGGAGCATACAATGAGCAGTTCTTC. The full variable domain, in which reference TRBV30 and TRBJ2-1 provide the parts outside the CDR3, is SQTIHQWPATLVQPVGSPLSLECTVEGTSNPNLYWYRQAAGRGLQLLFYSVGIGQISSEVPQNLSASRPQDRQFILSSKKLLLSDSGFYLCAWRLRLGLAGAYNEQFFGPGTRLTVL.